The entry below describes one T cell receptor (beta chain). The sample comes from a study of cytomegalovirus exposure and HLA in healthy donors. The CDR3 contains 14 residues. V was shortened by 4 bases and J by 2 bases, with 10 bases between the two germline ends. Germline CDR1 and CDR2: MNHEY and SMNVEV (reference sequence). PCR was performed using 60 Vbeta and 13 Jbeta primers. Assay: immunoSEQ multiplex PCR; the TCRdb copy retains only in-frame clones and omits some. This sample has about 120,000 clones, with over 70% found just once. The clonotype originates from a woman aged 45-59 years in good health and CMV-seropositive. The J gene is TRBJ2-3, the V gene TRBV27; TRBD2 might be the D (6 bases). Input material: PBMCs. CDR3 sequence reads: CASSSQGLTDTQYF. For the CDR3, the DNA is TGTGCCAGCAGTTCTCAGGGACTCACAGATACGCAGTATTTT.